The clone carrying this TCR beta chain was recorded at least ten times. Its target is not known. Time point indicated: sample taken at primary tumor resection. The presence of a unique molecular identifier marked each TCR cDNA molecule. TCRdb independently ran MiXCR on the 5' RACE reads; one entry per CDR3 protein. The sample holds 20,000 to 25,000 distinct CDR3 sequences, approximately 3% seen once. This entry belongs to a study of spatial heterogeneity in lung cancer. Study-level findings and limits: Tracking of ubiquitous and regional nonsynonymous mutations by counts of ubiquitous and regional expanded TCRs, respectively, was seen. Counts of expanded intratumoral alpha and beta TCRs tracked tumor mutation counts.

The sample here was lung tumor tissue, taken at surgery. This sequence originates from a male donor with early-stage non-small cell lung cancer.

CDR3 sequence reads: CASSPTSLFSQYF. Here the CDR3 DNA reads TGTGCCAGCAGCCCGACGAGTCTTTTCTCCCAGTACTTC. The chain combines TRBV6-6 with TRBJ2-5, with D hard to call. In germline, CDR1 is MNHNY, CDR2 SVGAGI (reference sequence). Deletions cut 6 bases from V and 9 bases from J, with 17 bases between. This CDR3 has 13 residues.